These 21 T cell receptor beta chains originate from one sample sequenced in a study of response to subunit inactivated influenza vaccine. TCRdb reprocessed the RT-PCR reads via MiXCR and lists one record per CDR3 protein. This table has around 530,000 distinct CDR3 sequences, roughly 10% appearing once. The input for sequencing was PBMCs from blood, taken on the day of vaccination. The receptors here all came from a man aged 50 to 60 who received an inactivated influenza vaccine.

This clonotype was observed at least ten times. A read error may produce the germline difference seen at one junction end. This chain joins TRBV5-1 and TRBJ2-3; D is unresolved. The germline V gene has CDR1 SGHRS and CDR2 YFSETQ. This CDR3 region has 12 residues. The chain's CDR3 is CASSPPADTQYF. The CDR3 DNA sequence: TGTGCCAGCTCACCACCCGCAGATACGCAGTATTTT.

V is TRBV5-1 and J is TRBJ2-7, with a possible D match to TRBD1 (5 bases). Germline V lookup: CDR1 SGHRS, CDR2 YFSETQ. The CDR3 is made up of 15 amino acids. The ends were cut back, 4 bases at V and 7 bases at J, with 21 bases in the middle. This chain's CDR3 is CASSLTPGSEWEQYF. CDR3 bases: TGCGCCAGCAGCCTAACACCAGGGTCGGAGTGGGAGCAGTACTTC.

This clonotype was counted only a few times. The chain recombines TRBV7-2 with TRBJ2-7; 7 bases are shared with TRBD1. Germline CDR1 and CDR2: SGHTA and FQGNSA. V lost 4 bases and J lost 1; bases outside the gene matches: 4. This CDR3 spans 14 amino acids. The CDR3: CASSWTGQSYEQYF. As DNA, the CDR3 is TGTGCCAGCAGCTGGACGGGACAGTCCTACGAGCAGTACTTC.

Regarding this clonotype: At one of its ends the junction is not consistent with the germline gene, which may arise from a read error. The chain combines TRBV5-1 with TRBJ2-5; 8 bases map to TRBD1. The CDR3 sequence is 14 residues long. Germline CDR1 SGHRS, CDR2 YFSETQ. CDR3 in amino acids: CGSSITGGSETQYF. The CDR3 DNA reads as TGCGGCAGCAGCATTACAGGGGGTTCGGAGACCCAGTACTTC.

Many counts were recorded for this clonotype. DNA of the CDR3: TGTGCCAGCAGCTTAGTAGAGACCGGGGAGCTGTTTTTT. Protein product: CASSLVETGELFF. This chain joins TRBV7-9 and TRBJ2-2; no clear D gene. V lost 1 base to trimming and J lost 5 bases, with 5 bases between them. The germline CDR1 and CDR2 sequences are SEHNR and FQNEAQ (reference sequence). This CDR3 spans 13 amino acids.

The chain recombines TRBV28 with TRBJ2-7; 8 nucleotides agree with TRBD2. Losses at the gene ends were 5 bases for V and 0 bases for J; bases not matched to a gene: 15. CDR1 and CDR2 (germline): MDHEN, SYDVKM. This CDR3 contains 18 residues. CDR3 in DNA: TGTGCCAGCAGTGAGAGCCCGGGACTAGGCGCAATCTCCTACGAGCAGTACTTC. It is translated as CASSESPGLGAISYEQYF.

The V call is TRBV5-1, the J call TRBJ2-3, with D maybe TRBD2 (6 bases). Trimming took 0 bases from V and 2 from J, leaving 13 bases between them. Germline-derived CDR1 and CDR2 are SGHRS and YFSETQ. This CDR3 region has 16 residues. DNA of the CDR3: TGCGCCAGCAGCTTGGCATCTTGGGGGGACACAGATACGCAGTATTTT. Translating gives CASSLASWGDTDTQYF.

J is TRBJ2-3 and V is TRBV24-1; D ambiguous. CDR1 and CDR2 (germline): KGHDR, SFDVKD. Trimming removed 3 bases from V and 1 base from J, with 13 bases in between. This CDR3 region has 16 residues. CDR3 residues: CATSDALRFGTDTQYF. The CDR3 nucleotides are TGTGCCACCAGTGATGCCTTGCGATTCGGCACAGATACGCAGTATTTT.

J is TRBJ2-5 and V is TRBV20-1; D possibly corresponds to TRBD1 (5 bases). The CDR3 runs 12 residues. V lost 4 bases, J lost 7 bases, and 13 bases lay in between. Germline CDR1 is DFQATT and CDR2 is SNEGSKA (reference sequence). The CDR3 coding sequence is TGCAGTGCTACGATGTACCAGGGGACCCAGTACTTC. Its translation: CSATMYQGTQYF.

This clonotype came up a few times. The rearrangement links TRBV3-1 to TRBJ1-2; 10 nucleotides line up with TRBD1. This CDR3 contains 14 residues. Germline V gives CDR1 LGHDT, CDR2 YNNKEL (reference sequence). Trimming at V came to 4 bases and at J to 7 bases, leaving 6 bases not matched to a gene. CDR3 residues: CASSPGQGDGGYTF. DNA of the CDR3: TGTGCCAGCAGCCCTGGACAGGGGGACGGTGGCTACACCTTC.

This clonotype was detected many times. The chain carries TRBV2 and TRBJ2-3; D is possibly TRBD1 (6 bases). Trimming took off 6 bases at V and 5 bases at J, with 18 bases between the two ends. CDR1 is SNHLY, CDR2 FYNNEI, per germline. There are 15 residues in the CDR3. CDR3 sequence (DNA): TGTGCCAGCAGGGGGGACATTACAAGGGGAGATACGCAGTATTTT. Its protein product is CASRGDITRGDTQYF.

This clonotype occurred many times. The DNA of the CDR3 is TGTGCCAGCAGTCCTGACGCAGGCTATGGCTACACCTTC. As protein: CASSPDAGYGYTF. The chain uses TRBV12-3 or TRBV12-4 and TRBJ1-2; no definite D call. The CDR3 runs to 13 residues. V was cut by 5 bases and J by 4 bases, with 11 bases left in between.

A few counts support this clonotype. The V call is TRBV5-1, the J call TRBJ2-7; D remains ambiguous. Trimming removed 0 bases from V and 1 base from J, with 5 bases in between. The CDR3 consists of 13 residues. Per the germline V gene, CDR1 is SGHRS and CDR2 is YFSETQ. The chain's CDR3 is CASSLDLSYEQYF. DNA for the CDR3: TGCGCCAGCAGCTTGGACCTATCCTACGAGCAGTACTTC.

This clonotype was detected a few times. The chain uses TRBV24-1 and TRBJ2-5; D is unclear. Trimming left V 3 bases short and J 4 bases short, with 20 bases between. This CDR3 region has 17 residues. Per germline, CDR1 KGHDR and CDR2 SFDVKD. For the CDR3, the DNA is TGTGCCACCAGTGATAGTTTGAATCCTATCGGTCGAGAGACCCAGTACTTC. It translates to CATSDSLNPIGRETQYF.

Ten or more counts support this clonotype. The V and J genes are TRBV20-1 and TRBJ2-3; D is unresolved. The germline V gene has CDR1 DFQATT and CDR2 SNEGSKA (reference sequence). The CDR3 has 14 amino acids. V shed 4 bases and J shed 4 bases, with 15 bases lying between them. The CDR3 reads CSATHGRNSDTQYF. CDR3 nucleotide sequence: TGCAGTGCTACCCATGGACGGAATTCAGATACGCAGTATTTT.

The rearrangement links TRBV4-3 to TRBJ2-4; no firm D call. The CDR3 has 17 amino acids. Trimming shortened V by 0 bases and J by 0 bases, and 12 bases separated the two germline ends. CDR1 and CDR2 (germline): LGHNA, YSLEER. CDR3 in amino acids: CASSQDTLPLAKNIQYF. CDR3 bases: TGCGCCAGCAGCCAAGATACCCTTCCCCTAGCCAAAAACATTCAGTACTTC.

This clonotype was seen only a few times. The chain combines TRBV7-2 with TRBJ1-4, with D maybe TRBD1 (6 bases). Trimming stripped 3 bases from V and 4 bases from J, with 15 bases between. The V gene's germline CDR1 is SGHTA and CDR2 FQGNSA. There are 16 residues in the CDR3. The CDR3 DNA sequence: TGTGCCAGCAGCTTGACGCCGGGACAATTTAATGAAAAACTGTTTTTT. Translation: CASSLTPGQFNEKLFF.

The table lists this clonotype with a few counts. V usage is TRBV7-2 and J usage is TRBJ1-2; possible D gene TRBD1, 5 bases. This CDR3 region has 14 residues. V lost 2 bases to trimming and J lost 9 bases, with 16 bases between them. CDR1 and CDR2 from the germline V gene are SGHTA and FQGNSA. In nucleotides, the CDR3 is TGTGCCAGCAGCTTATCCGAGGGGTCCTACCGCTACACCTTC. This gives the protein CASSLSEGSYRYTF.

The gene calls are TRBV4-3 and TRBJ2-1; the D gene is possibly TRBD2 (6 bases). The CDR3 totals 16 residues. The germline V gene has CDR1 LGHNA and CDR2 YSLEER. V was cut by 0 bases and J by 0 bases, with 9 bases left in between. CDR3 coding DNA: TGCGCCAGCAGCCAAGATGGGGGGATCTCCTACAATGAGCAGTTCTTC. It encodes CASSQDGGISYNEQFF.

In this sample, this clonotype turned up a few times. CDR3: CASSSTGGITRGYTF. Here the CDR3 DNA reads TGTGCCAGCAGCTCGACAGGGGGCATAACAAGGGGCTACACCTTC. The chain combines TRBV7-2 with TRBJ1-2, with 10 bases fitting TRBD1. With V trimmed by 4 bases and J by 8 bases, 10 bases remained unmatched. Germline assignment: CDR1 SGHTA and CDR2 FQGNSA. The length of the CDR3 is 15 residues.

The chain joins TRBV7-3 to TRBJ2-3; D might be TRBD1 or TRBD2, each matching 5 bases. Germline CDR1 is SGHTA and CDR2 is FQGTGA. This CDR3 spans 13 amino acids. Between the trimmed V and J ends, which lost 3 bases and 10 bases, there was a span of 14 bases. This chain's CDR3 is CASSLGVTGAQYF. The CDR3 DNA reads TGTGCCAGCAGCTTGGGGGTAACAGGTGCGCAGTATTTT.